Listed below are T cell receptor beta chains from one sample, sequenced in a study of T-cell reconstitution after alpha-beta-depleted transplantation in children. TCRdb redid the calling of the PCR reads with MiXCR, one entry per CDR3 protein. The repertoire holds approximately 89,000 distinct CDR3 sequences, with around a sixth as singletons. This sample comprised PBMCs, mostly from graft donor cells, obtained 180 days after TCRalphabeta/CD19-depleted stem cell transplant. These receptors were collected from a male patient aged 2 to 9 who had a stem cell transplant for acute lymphoblastic leukemia, so the T cells may come from the graft donor. Each CDR3 is given with its conserved first and last residue. A D gene is named only where the DNA matches it firmly. A row's size may be missing; if present it is once, few, many or a size class.

J gene,D gene,V gene,clone size,CDR3 protein,CDR3 DNA
TRBJ2-1,TRBD2,TRBV4-3,few,CASSRGTSGINEQFF,TGCGCCAGCAGCCGGGGGACTAGCGGTATCAATGAGCAGTTCTTC
TRBJ1-1,NA,TRBV12-3/TRBV12-4,NA,CASYALGGNTEAFF,TGTGCCAGCTACGCCCTGGGCGGGAACACTGAAGCTTTCTTT
TRBJ1-5,NA,TRBV12-3/TRBV12-4,NA,CASSRVAPEGPQHF,TGTGCCAGCAGCCGAGTGGCGCCCGAGGGGCCCCAGCATTTT
TRBJ2-2,NA,TRBV27,few,CASSFLDDTGELFF,TGTGCCAGCAGTTTTTTGGACGACACCGGGGAGCTGTTTTTT
TRBJ2-7,TRBD1,TRBV7-9,few,CASSWGQGYEQYF,TGTGCCAGCAGCTGGGGACAGGGCTACGAGCAGTACTTC
TRBJ2-2,NA,TRBV18,few,CASSPIGPNTGELFF,TGTGCCAGCTCACCAATAGGACCGAACACCGGGGAGCTGTTTTTT
TRBJ2-1,TRBD2,TRBV15,few,CATSSGLAPHEQFF,TGTGCCACCAGCTCGGGACTAGCCCCACATGAGCAGTTCTTC
TRBJ1-1,NA,TRBV6-2/TRBV6-3,many,CASSYFRSTEAFF,TGTGCCAGCAGTTACTTCCGGAGCACTGAAGCTTTCTTT
TRBJ1-2,NA,TRBV4-3,many,CASSQRGNQGPYGYTF,TGCGCCAGCAGCCAAAGAGGGAACCAGGGGCCCTATGGCTACACCTTC
TRBJ2-7,NA,TRBV20-1,few,CSARKGRGPREQYF,TGCAGTGCTAGAAAGGGCCGCGGTCCCCGCGAGCAGTACTTC
TRBJ2-2,TRBD2,TRBV6-2/TRBV6-3,NA,CASSLTSRELFF,TGTGCCAGCAGCCTGACTAGCCGGGAGCTGTTTTTT
TRBJ2-3,TRBD1,TRBV2,few,CASSWTGGGTDTQYF,TGTGCCAGCAGCTGGACAGGGGGAGGCACAGATACGCAGTATTTT
TRBJ2-7,TRBD1,TRBV29-1,NA,CSVEEGTDYEQYF,TGCAGCGTTGAAGAGGGGACAGACTACGAGCAGTACTTC
TRBJ1-3,NA,TRBV11-2,NA,CASSSPRFRSGNTIYF,TGTGCCAGCAGCTCCCCCAGGTTTCGCTCTGGAAACACCATATATTTT
TRBJ2-1,TRBD2,TRBV5-4,NA,CASSLWASGSAEQFF,TGTGCCAGCAGCTTGTGGGCTAGCGGGTCGGCTGAGCAGTTCTTC
TRBJ2-1,NA,TRBV24-1,few,CATSAKVARNEQFF,TGTGCCACCAGTGCCAAGGTAGCGCGGAATGAGCAGTTCTTC
TRBJ2-2,NA,TRBV27,many,CASRNTGELFF,TGTGCCAGCAGAAACACCGGGGAGCTGTTTTTT
TRBJ2-7,NA,TRBV20-1,NA,CSASEDAGQRTYEQYF,TGCAGTGCTAGTGAAGATGCGGGACAGCGGACCTACGAGCAGTACTTC
TRBJ2-3,NA,TRBV7-9,NA,CASSRGTEFTDTQYF,TGTGCCAGCAGCCGTGGGACGGAATTCACAGATACGCAGTATTTT
TRBJ2-7,NA,TRBV27,NA,CASSLTPSEQYF,TGTGCCAGCAGTTTAACGCCGAGCGAGCAGTACTTC
TRBJ2-2,NA,TRBV27,few,CASSFSRANTGELFF,TGTGCCAGCAGTTTCTCCCGGGCGAACACCGGGGAGCTGTTTTTT
TRBJ2-2,NA,TRBV20-1,few,CSARDDRNTGELFF,TGCAGTGCTAGAGATGACAGGAACACCGGGGAGCTGTTTTTT
TRBJ1-2,NA,TRBV7-2,few,CASSLVMVYGYTF,TGTGCCAGCAGCTTGGTGATGGTCTATGGCTACACCTTC
TRBJ1-1,TRBD1,TRBV7-8,NA,CASSPDRGFEAFF,TGTGCCAGCAGCCCGGACAGGGGGTTCGAAGCTTTCTTT
TRBJ1-4,NA,TRBV12-3/TRBV12-4,few,CASSFPGAKLFF,TGTGCCAGCAGTTTCCCAGGGGCAAAACTGTTTTTT
TRBJ2-2,NA,TRBV5-1,many,CASSSDGHNTGELFF,TGCGCCAGCAGCTCAGACGGGCACAACACCGGGGAGCTGTTTTTT
TRBJ1-3,NA,TRBV16,NA,CASSPYGREPGNTIYF,TGTGCCAGCAGCCCCTACGGCAGGGAACCTGGAAACACCATATATTTT
TRBJ1-1,NA,TRBV29-1,NA,CSVDLSRDTEAFF,TGCAGCGTTGATCTCTCCCGGGACACTGAAGCTTTCTTT
TRBJ1-5,NA,TRBV20-1,few,CCARDRRGGTHWLVGNQPQHF,TGCTGTGCTAGAGATCGTCGCGGGGGGACCCATTGGTTGGTCGGCAATCAGCCCCAGCATTTT
TRBJ1-2,NA,TRBV5-6,NA,CASSYGRGAAGYTF,TGTGCCAGCAGTTACGGACGGGGGGCAGCCGGCTACACCTTC
TRBJ1-4,NA,TRBV12-3/TRBV12-4,once,CASSFQSGATNEKLFF,TGTGCCAGCAGTTTCCAGTCCGGGGCAACTAATGAAAAACTGTTTTTT
TRBJ2-2,NA,TRBV5-6,NA,CASNYRADRFNTGELFF,TGTGCCAGCAACTACCGAGCCGACAGGTTCAACACCGGGGAGCTGTTTTTT
TRBJ2-1,NA,TRBV18,few,CASLRDLHYNEQFF,TGTGCCAGCCTCCGGGACCTCCACTACAATGAGCAGTTCTTC
TRBJ2-2,TRBD2,TRBV6-5,few,CASSSGLAGRANTGELFF,TGTGCCAGCAGTTCTGGACTAGCGGGTCGCGCGAACACCGGGGAGCTGTTTTTT
TRBJ2-5,NA,TRBV4-1,NA,CASGPGRLGETQYF,TGTGCCAGCGGCCCCGGGCGCCTCGGAGAGACCCAGTACTTC
TRBJ1-5,NA,TRBV20-1,few,CSARDPSLSNQPQHF,TGCAGTGCTAGAGATCCTTCCCTAAGCAATCAGCCCCAGCATTTT
TRBJ2-1,NA,TRBV2,NA,CASSVVGSSHWGPSYNEQFF,TGTGCCAGCAGTGTCGTCGGGAGCAGCCACTGGGGGCCCTCCTACAATGAGCAGTTCTTC
TRBJ1-5,TRBD1,TRBV9,NA,CASSAGQGPQPQHF,TGTGCCAGCAGCGCGGGACAGGGGCCTCAGCCCCAGCATTTT
TRBJ2-5,NA,TRBV10-3,many,CAISESPVLQETQYF,TGTGCCATCAGTGAGTCGCCGGTCCTGCAAGAGACCCAGTACTTC
TRBJ2-3,TRBD2,TRBV7-9,many,CASSFPRGATDTQYF,TGTGCCAGCAGCTTTCCGCGGGGGGCCACAGATACGCAGTATTTT
TRBJ2-5,TRBD1,TRBV6-1,NA,CASNTGAQETQYF,TGTGCCAGCAATACAGGGGCCCAAGAGACCCAGTACTTC
TRBJ2-2,TRBD2,TRBV6-2/TRBV6-3,NA,CASSGGIAGAKSNRELFF,TGTGCCAGCAGTGGCGGGATAGCGGGGGCCAAAAGCAACAGGGAGCTGTTTTTT
TRBJ1-1,NA,TRBV5-1,many,CASSLGGGRNTEAFF,TGCGCCAGCAGCTTGGGCGGGGGCAGGAACACTGAAGCTTTCTTT
TRBJ2-5,TRBD2,TRBV7-7,NA,CASSRTSGAPRETQYF,TGTGCCAGCAGCCGAACTAGCGGGGCCCCGAGGGAGACCCAGTACTTC
TRBJ2-7,NA,TRBV5-1,NA,CASSLSEYEQYF,TGCGCCAGCAGCTTGTCGGAATACGAGCAGTACTTC
TRBJ1-4,NA,TRBV2,few,CASSLGEGRGEKLFF,TGTGCCAGCAGTTTGGGAGAAGGGAGAGGAGAAAAACTGTTTTTT
TRBJ2-7,NA,TRBV30,NA,CAWSVSIYEQYF,TGTGCCTGGAGTGTGAGTATCTACGAGCAGTACTTC